One sample yielded the 11 T cell receptor beta chains listed below, sequenced in a study of response to subunit inactivated influenza vaccine. TCRdb itself ran the RT-PCR reads through MiXCR, one entry per CDR3 protein. Counted here are over 150,000 distinct CDR3 sequences, about 9% occurring once; the ten biggest clones make up about a tenth. This specimen consisted of non-naive T cells sorted from PBMCs, obtained on the day of vaccination. The receptors derive from a man aged 50-59 years who received an inactivated influenza vaccine.

This clonotype was counted a few times. The chain links TRBV4-3 to TRBJ2-1; 7 bases match TRBD2. The CDR3 consists of 17 residues. Germline V gene data show CDR1 as LGHNA and CDR2 as YSLEER. Losses at the gene ends were 0 bases for V and 5 bases for J; bases not matched to a gene: 10. As DNA, the CDR3 is TGCGCCAGCAGCCAAGATTTAGGGCGGGAGTGGGACAATGAGCAGTTCTTC. Translating gives CASSQDLGREWDNEQFF.

This clonotype was detected ten times or more. V is TRBV21-1 and J is TRBJ2-3; TRBD2 reflects the table's D call only, with no check against the DNA. TRBV21-1 is listed as a pseudogene. CDR3 length equals 15 residues. DNA for the CDR3: TGTGCCAGCAGGGGACTAGCGGGAAGCCCAGATACGCAGTATTTT. Protein product: CASRGLAGSPDTQYF.

This clonotype was detected many times. The chain uses TRBV5-1 and TRBJ1-1, with D perhaps matching TRBD1 (6 bases). This CDR3 region has 15 residues. V gave up 3 bases and J gave up 1 base, with 13 bases separating them. Germline CDR1 and CDR2: SGHRS and YFSETQ. CDR3 residues: CASSWTGTPNTEAFF. Written as DNA, the CDR3 is TGCGCCAGCAGCTGGACCGGGACACCGAACACTGAAGCTTTCTTT.

This clonotype showed up many times. The chain carries TRBV4-1 and TRBJ2-3; perhaps D is TRBD1 or TRBD2 (5 bases each). The V gene's germline CDR1 is MGHRA and CDR2 YSYEKL. The CDR3 covers 19 residues. The V gene lost 3 bases and the J gene lost 0 bases, with 22 bases spanning the gap. Here the CDR3 reads CASSHPLRGLRTSTDTQYF. The CDR3 DNA is TGCGCCAGCAGCCATCCCCTGAGGGGCCTTAGGACTAGCACAGATACGCAGTATTTT.

This clonotype was seen at least ten times. Here the CDR3 DNA reads TGTGCCAGCAGAAACAGGGGAGACGAGCAGTACTTC. This sequence encodes CASRNRGDEQYF. V usage is TRBV6-1 and J usage is TRBJ2-7, with TRBD1 matching over 7 bases. Trimming took 6 bases from V and 5 from J; bases not matched to a gene: 4. The CDR3 is 12 amino acids. Germline CDR1 MNHNS, CDR2 SASEGT.

The chain couples TRBV10-3 to TRBJ1-1; 9 nucleotides align to TRBD1. The CDR3 is 17 residues long. V was pared by 3 bases and J by 1 base, with 9 bases of the junction left unmatched. The V gene's germline CDR1 is ENHRY and CDR2 SYGVKD. This CDR3 reads CAISEPGQGPENTEAFF. The CDR3 nucleotides read TGTGCCATCAGTGAACCGGGACAGGGACCCGAGAACACTGAAGCTTTCTTT.

The chain combines TRBV7-6 with TRBJ2-1; 11 bases map to TRBD2. CDR1 SGHVS and CDR2 FNYEAQ come from the germline V gene. The CDR3 spans 17 residues. V was clipped by 0 bases and J by 3 bases; unmatched bases: 4. The CDR3 loop reads CASSLASGTSGYNEQFF. DNA for the CDR3: TGTGCCAGCAGCTTAGCGTCCGGGACTAGCGGCTACAATGAGCAGTTCTTC.

V is TRBV19 and J is TRBJ2-3; 8 bases are shared with TRBD2. The CDR3 is made up of 14 amino acids. The V gene end was trimmed by 5 bases and the J gene end by 4 bases; junction bases not matched to a gene: 5. The germline V gene has CDR1 LNHDA and CDR2 SQIVND (reference sequence). The CDR3 sequence is CASSPGGTADTQYF. The CDR3 DNA reads TGTGCCAGTAGTCCGGGAGGGACGGCAGATACGCAGTATTTT. Supplemented by reference TRBV19 and TRBJ2-3, the full variable domain reads DGGITQSPKYLFRKEGQNVTLSCEQNLNHDAMYWYRQDPGQGLRLIYYSQIVNDFQKGDIAEGYSVSREKKESFPLTVTSAQKNPTAFYLCASSPGGTADTQYFGPGTRLTVL.

The chain links TRBV20-1 to TRBJ2-7, with TRBD2 matching over 10 bases. CDR1 is DFQATT, CDR2 SNEGSKA, per germline (reference sequence). This CDR3 comprises 15 residues. After removal of 0 bases from V and 6 bases from J, the junction contained 8 bases not matched to a gene. The CDR3 sequence is CSARDPSGSPGEQYF. The CDR3 coding sequence is TGCAGTGCTAGAGATCCTAGCGGGAGCCCGGGCGAGCAGTACTTC.

Relative to its sample, this clonotype is medium-sized. The chain recombines TRBV6-1 with TRBJ2-3; 11 bases align to TRBD2. Germline V CDR1 and CDR2: MNHNS, SASEGT. V was clipped by 6 bases and J by 2 bases; unmatched bases: 4. CDR3 size: 15 residues. The CDR3 protein is CASSRLAGPTDTQYF. The DNA for the CDR3 is TGTGCCAGCAGCCGACTAGCGGGGCCCACAGATACGCAGTATTTT.

This clonotype appeared a few times. V gene TRBV20-1 combines with J gene TRBJ1-1, with D uncertain. Trimming removed 3 bases from V and 1 base from J, with 3 bases in between. CDR1 and CDR2 (germline): DFQATT, SNEGSKA (reference sequence). This CDR3 spans 11 amino acids. CDR3 sequence (DNA): TGCAGTGCTAGGAAGAACACTGAAGCTTTCTTT. Encoded protein: CSARKNTEAFF.